The rows below give T cell receptor beta chains drawn from one sample of a study of untreated major depressive disorder. Using immunoSEQ multiplex PCR, the repertoire was profiled, and TCRdb retains in-frame clones only, with some absent. Altogether roughly 25,000 clones are present, around 90% being singletons, with the ten largest covering 0.7% to 0.85%. Sequencing was done on a sample of CD4+ T cells from PBMCs. These receptors were collected from a woman aged 25 to 39 with major depressive disorder. The CDR3 runs from the conserved cysteine through the conserved F or W. The D gene is left open where the match is weak. Size is omitted from some rows. Given values are once, few, many or a class for expanded clones.

size | J | V | D | CDR3 | DNA
once | TRBJ1-2 | TRBV15 | . | CATSIRHRDGYTF | TGTGCCACCAGCATCCGACATCGGGATGGCTACACCTTC
. | TRBJ1-4 | TRBV7-8 | TRBD1 | CASSFGGPGGEKLFF | TGTGCCAGCAGCTTCGGAGGTCCAGGGGGAGAAAAACTGTTTTTT
. | TRBJ2-7 | TRBV7-9 | TRBD1 | CASSLTSGTGFWSEQYF | TGTGCCAGCAGCTTAACATCCGGGACAGGGTTTTGGAGCGAGCAGTACTTC
. | TRBJ2-3 | TRBV9 | . | CASSPLRRSDTQYF | TGTGCCAGCAGCCCCCTGAGGAGGTCAGATACGCAGTATTTT
. | TRBJ1-1 | TRBV6-5 | . | CASSHQRQATEAFF | TGTGCCAGCAGTCACCAAAGACAGGCCACTGAAGCTTTCTTT
. | TRBJ1-1 | TRBV6-1 | . | CASSEVGRGIYEAFF | TGTGCCAGCAGTGAAGTCGGCAGGGGAATTTATGAAGCTTTCTTT
. | TRBJ2-2 | TRBV10-3 | TRBD2 | CAISEVAGANTGELFF | TGTGCCATCAGTGAAGTAGCGGGGGCGAACACCGGGGAGCTGTTTTTT
. | TRBJ1-3 | TRBV9 | . | CASSASEGGSGNTIYF | TGTGCCAGCAGCGCTAGCGAGGGGGGCTCTGGAAACACCATATATTTT
. | TRBJ1-4 | TRBV6-1 | . | CASSEWTDEKLFF | TGTGCCAGCAGTGAATGGACAGACGAAAAACTGTTTTTT
few | TRBJ2-1 | TRBV2 | . | CATTSDPSYNEQFF | TGTGCCACCACTAGTGATCCCTCCTACAATGAGCAGTTCTTC
. | TRBJ2-7 | TRBV27 | . | CASSLWARTHLRPYEQYF | TGTGCCAGCAGTTTATGGGCAAGAACCCACTTGAGGCCCTACGAGCAGTACTTC
. | TRBJ2-3 | TRBV11-1 | . | CASSLNGGLSTDTQYF | TGTGCCAGCAGCTTAAACGGGGGCCTTAGCACAGATACGCAGTATTTT
. | TRBJ1-6 | TRBV10-1 | TRBD1 | CASSVGQGCSPLHF | TGCGCCAGCAGTGTAGGACAGGGTTGTTCACCCCTCCACTTT
. | TRBJ1-4 | TRBV7-2 | . | CATSSGNGNEKLFF | TGTGCCACCTCGTCAGGGAATGGTAATGAAAAACTGTTTTTT
. | TRBJ1-2 | TRBV4-1 | TRBD1 | CASSQTPGQGKDGYTF | TGCGCCAGCAGCCAGACTCCCGGACAGGGTAAGGATGGCTACACCTTC
once | TRBJ1-2 | TRBV4-3 | . | CASSQDLLTGSNYGYTF | TGCGCCAGCAGCCAAGATTTATTAACAGGGAGCAACTATGGCTACACCTTC
. | TRBJ1-6 | TRBV4-2 | . | CASSQAQEYNSPLHF | TGTGCCAGCAGCCAAGCACAGGAGTATAATTCACCCCTCCACTTT
. | TRBJ2-3 | TRBV5-1 | . | CASSQGLARNTDTQYF | TGCGCCAGCAGCCAGGGGCTAGCAAGGAACACAGATACGCAGTATTTT
. | TRBJ2-3 | TRBV7-2 | TRBD2 | CASSPPGGGRFTDTQYF | TGTGCCAGCAGCCCCCCGGGGGGCGGGAGGTTCACAGATACGCAGTATTTT
. | TRBJ2-7 | TRBV5-1 | TRBD2 | CASSEAGGNAQYF | TGCGCCAGCAGCGAGGCGGGGGGTAACGCGCAGTACTTC
. | TRBJ1-2 | TRBV28 | . | CASYRAPYYGYTF | TGTGCCAGTTACAGAGCCCCTTACTATGGCTACACCTTC
. | TRBJ1-2 | TRBV27 | TRBD1 | CASSLNRGDVVGYTF | TGTGCCAGCAGTTTGAACAGGGGGGACGTGGTGGGCTACACCTTC
once | TRBJ1-4 | TRBV7-2 | TRBD1 | CASSQDRGRPNEKLFF | TGTGCCAGCAGCCAGGACAGGGGGCGGCCTAATGAAAAACTGTTTTTT
. | TRBJ1-5 | TRBV28 | . | CASTVRLYQPQHF | TGTGCCAGCACAGTCAGACTCTATCAGCCCCAGCATTTT